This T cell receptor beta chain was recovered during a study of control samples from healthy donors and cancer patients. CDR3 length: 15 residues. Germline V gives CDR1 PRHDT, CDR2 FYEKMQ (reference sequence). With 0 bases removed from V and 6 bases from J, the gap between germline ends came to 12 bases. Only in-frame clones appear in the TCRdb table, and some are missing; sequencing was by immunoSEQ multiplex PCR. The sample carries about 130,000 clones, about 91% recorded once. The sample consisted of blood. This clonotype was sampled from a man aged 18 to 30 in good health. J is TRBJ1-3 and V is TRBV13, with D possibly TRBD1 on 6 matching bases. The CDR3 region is CASSLGQGRQNTIYF. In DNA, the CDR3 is TGTGCCAGCAGCTTAGGACAGGGACGCCAAAACACCATATATTTT. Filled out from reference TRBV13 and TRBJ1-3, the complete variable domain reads AAGVIQSPRHLIKEKRETATLKCYPIPRHDTVYWYQQGPGQDPQFLISFYEKMQSDKGSIPDRFSAQQFSDYHSELNMSSLELGDSALYFCASSLGQGRQNTIYFGEGSWLTVV.